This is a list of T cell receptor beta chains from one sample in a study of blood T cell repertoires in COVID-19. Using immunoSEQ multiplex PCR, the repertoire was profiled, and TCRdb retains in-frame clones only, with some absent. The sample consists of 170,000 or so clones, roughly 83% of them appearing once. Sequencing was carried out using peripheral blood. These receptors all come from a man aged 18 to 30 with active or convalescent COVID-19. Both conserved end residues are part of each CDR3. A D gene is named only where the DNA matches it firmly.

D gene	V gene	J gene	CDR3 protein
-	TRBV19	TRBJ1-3	CASSLASSGNTIYF
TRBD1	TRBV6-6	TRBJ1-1	CASSYSGQGTEAFF
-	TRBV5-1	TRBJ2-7	CASSLVDNSYEQYF
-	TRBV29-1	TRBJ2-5	CSVVGQGQETQYF
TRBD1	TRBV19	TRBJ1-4	CASSVGQDEKLFF
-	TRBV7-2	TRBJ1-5	CASSLGPDRSQPQHF
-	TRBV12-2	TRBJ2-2	CASRLTDRHREVGTGELFF
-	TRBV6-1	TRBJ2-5	CASSEGPRGPQETQYF
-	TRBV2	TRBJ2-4	CASSEPWLAKNIQYF
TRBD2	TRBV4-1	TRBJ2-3	CASSQLAAPTDTQYF
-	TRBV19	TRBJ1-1	CASSSRRGYTEAFF
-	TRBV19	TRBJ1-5	CASSIGGRQPQHF
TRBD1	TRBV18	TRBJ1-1	CASSPSRSGTANTEAFF
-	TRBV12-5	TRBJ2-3	CASGFQNTDTQYF
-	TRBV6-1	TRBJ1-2	CASSEMGHYGYTF
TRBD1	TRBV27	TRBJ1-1	CASSKQGINGNTEAFF
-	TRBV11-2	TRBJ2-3	CASSLRGPYSTDTQYF
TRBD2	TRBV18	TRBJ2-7	CASSPPAAGGNEQYF
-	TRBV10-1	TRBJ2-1	CASSPGTFGNEQFF
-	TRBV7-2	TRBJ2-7	CASSLQGSAYEQYF
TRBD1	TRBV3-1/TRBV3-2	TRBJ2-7	CASSPRTGPYEQYF
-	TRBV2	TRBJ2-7	CASSERSTSYEQYF
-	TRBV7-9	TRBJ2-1	CASSLGGTNEQFF
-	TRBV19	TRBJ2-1	CASTPGLLNEQFF
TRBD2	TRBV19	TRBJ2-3	CASSFRDYLLADTQYF
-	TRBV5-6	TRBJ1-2	CASSLVTGKSYGYTF
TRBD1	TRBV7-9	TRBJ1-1	CASSFGVDRYTEAFF
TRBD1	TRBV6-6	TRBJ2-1	CASSPSPYRGLSYNEQFF
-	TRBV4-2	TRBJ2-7	CASSQDLGQPYEQYF
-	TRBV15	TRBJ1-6	CATSPGLSSYNSPLHF
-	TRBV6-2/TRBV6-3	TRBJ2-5	CASSHDTFKETQYF
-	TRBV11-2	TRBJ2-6	CASSFSSSGANVLTF
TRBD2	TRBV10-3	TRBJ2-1	CAIRPGLAGESEQFF
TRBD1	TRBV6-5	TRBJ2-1	CASVKEAGGNEQFF
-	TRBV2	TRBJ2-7	CASSERGGQRSYEQYF
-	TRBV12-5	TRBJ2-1	CASGTVDNEQFF
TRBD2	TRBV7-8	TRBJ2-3	CASSLVSGGDFLSTDTQYF
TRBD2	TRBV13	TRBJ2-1	CASSHGTSGMKSYNEQFF
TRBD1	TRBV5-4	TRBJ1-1	CASSLGGQMYTEAFF
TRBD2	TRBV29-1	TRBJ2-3	CSATGTSSRGDTQYF
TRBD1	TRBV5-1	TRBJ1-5	CASSSVPGQGNQPQHF
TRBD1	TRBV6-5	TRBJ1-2	CASSYDRVGYGYTF
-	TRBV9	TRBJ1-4	CASSVGAGGYEKLFF
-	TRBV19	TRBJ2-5	CASSDSASVQETQYF
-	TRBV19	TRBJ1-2	CASSIQWQNYGYTF
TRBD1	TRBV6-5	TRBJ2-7	CASRTTGSYEQYF
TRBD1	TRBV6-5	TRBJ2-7	CASRRDRATYEQYF
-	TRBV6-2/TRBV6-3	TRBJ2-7	CASSKTGSSYEQYF
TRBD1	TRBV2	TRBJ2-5	CASSQTTGRAETQYF
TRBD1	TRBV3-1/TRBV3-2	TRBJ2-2	CASSRRDRANTGELFF
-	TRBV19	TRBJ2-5	CATAGLLQETQYF
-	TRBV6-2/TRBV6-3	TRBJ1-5	CASSFGGYSNQPQHF
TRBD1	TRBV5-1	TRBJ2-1	CASSYRQGRNEQFF
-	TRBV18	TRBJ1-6	CASSPEGVFSSPLHF
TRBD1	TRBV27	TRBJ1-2	CASSPINRGNGYTF
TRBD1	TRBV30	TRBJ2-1	CAWSVGVGQPLSSYNEQFF
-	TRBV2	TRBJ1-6	CASSVNREGSPLHF